These 12 T cell receptor beta chains share one sample of origin, sequenced in a study of OX40 agonist ivuxolimab in advanced cancers. Method: immunoSEQ multiplex PCR; TCRdb's copy keeps in-frame clones and lacks some. Of fewer than 100,000 clones in the sample, around 85% were seen once. Sample: CD4+ or CD8+ T cells sorted from blood, taken in a trial of the OX40 agonist ivuxolimab. These receptors came from an adult with an advanced solid tumor such as melanoma, head and neck, liver or kidney cancer.

The rearrangement joins TRBV7-9 to TRBJ1-5, with TRBD1 matching 7 bases. The CDR3 consists of 14 residues. The germline V gene encodes CDR1 SEHNR and CDR2 FQNEAQ (reference sequence). V lost 5 bases and J lost 4; bases outside the gene matches: 5. CDR3 nucleotide sequence: TGTGCCAGCAGCCATACAGGGGTTAATCAGCCCCAGCATTTT. This codes for CASSHTGVNQPQHF. The whole variable domain, remainder taken from reference TRBV7-9 and TRBJ1-5, is DTGVSQNPRHKITKRGQNVTFRCDPISEHNRLYWYRQTLGQGPEFLTYFQNEAQLEKSRLLSDRFSAERPKGSFSTLEIQRTEQGDSAMYLCASSHTGVNQPQHFGDGTRLSIL.

The rearrangement uses TRBV7-2 and TRBJ1-3; D might be TRBD1 (5 bases). The CDR3 sequence is 16 residues long. In germline, CDR1 is SGHTA, CDR2 FQGNSA. Trimming removed 1 base from V and 0 bases from J, with 10 bases in between. This CDR3 is CASSLVGALSGNTIYF. DNA of the CDR3: TGTGCCAGCAGCTTAGTCGGGGCCCTCTCTGGAAACACCATATATTTT.

The V gene is TRBV7-3, the J gene TRBJ2-1; D possibly matches TRBD1 or TRBD2 (5 bases each). Germline V gene data show CDR1 as SGHTA and CDR2 as FQGTGA. Trimming removed 2 bases at V and 10 bases at J, with 21 bases between. CDR3 length equals 16 residues. The CDR3 loop is CASSLEGTRKRNEQFF. The CDR3 DNA reads as TGTGCCAGCAGCTTAGAAGGGACGCGAAAAAGGAACGAGCAGTTCTTC.

This sequence joins TRBV6-1 and TRBJ1-4; D unresolved. The length of the CDR3 is 13 residues. V shed 3 bases and J shed 8 bases, with 10 bases lying between them. CDR1 and CDR2 from the germline V gene are MNHNS and SASEGT. The CDR3 spells CASSEGRAEKLFF. Here the CDR3 DNA reads TGTGCCAGCAGTGAGGGTAGGGCGGAAAAACTGTTTTTT.

The CDR3 here is CSVSTGTGGKGIQYF. As DNA, the CDR3 is TGCAGCGTTAGTACCGGGACAGGGGGCAAGGGGATTCAGTACTTC. The rearrangement joins TRBV29-1 to TRBJ2-4; TRBD1 agrees at 12 bases. The germline V gene has CDR1 SQVTM and CDR2 ANQGSEA. The CDR3 covers 15 residues. The V and J ends lost 5 bases and 10 bases, in that order; junction bases with no gene match: 12.

The chain recombines TRBV7-6 with TRBJ1-3, with unresolved D. CDR1 SGHVS and CDR2 FNYEAQ come from the germline V gene. Trimming took 2 bases from V and 4 from J, leaving 6 bases between them. The CDR3 loop spans 13 amino acids. The DNA of the CDR3 is TGTGCCAGCAGCTTACTCGAGGGAAACACCATATATTTT. It specifies CASSLLEGNTIYF. Full variable domain (rest looked up from reference TRBV7-6 and TRBJ1-3): GAGVSQSPRYKVTKRGQDVALRCDPISGHVSLYWYRQALGQGPEFLTYFNYEAQQDKSGLPNDRFSAERPEGSISTLTIQRTEQRDSAMYRCASSLLEGNTIYFGEGSWLTVV.

The chain joins TRBV7-2 to TRBJ2-6; 12 nucleotides agree with TRBD1. The germline V gene has CDR1 SGHTA and CDR2 FQGNSA. The V and J ends lost 1 base and 1 base, in that order; junction bases with no gene match: 2. This CDR3 region has 18 residues. CDR3 residues: CASSLGDRGLSGANVLTF. The CDR3 region has the DNA TGTGCCAGCAGCTTAGGGGACAGGGGGCTGTCTGGGGCCAACGTCCTGACTTTC.

This chain links TRBV28 with TRBJ1-2; D not certain. The CDR3 contains 12 residues. Germline lookup yields CDR1 MDHEN and CDR2 SYDVKM. Trimming removed 6 bases at V and 0 bases at J, with 5 bases between. CDR3 protein: CASRRTNYGYTF. The CDR3 DNA follows: TGTGCCAGCAGAAGGACTAACTATGGCTACACCTTC.

The rearrangement joins TRBV6-5 to TRBJ2-2; 8 bases align to TRBD2. V gave up 8 bases and J gave up 2 bases; unmatched junction bases: 7. The CDR3 has 15 amino acids. Looked up from germline, CDR1 is MNHEY and CDR2 is SVGAGI. The CDR3 spells CASYSGTHNTGELFF. The CDR3 region has the DNA TGTGCCAGCTATAGCGGGACCCACAACACCGGGGAGCTGTTTTTT.

The chain employs TRBV28 and TRBJ2-7, with 7 bases aligning to TRBD2. The germline V gene encodes CDR1 MDHEN and CDR2 SYDVKM. This CDR3 region has 13 residues. Trimming cost V 5 bases and J 2 bases; bases outside gene matches: 3. The DNA of the CDR3 is TGTGCCAGCAGTGACGGGGGGACCTACGAGCAGTACTTC. Protein sequence: CASSDGGTYEQYF.

This chain links TRBV6-6 with TRBJ2-7, with 14 positions matching TRBD2. CDR1 and CDR2 from the germline V gene are MNHNY and SVGAGI (reference sequence). This CDR3 spans 14 amino acids. Trimming cost V 6 bases and J 6 bases; bases outside gene matches: 4. This CDR3 is CASRLGLAGGEQYF. CDR3 coding DNA: TGTGCCAGCAGACTAGGACTAGCGGGAGGCGAGCAGTACTTC.

This clone was picked up one time. The chain carries TRBV15 and TRBJ1-4; D is unresolved. The CDR3 length is 15 residues. Germline assignment: CDR1 LNHNV and CDR2 YYDKDF (reference sequence). V was pared by 0 bases and J by 8 bases, with 13 bases between. DNA for the CDR3: TGTGCCACCAGCAGAGAACGCCATGCCCAAGAAAAACTGTTTTTT. Encoded protein: CATSRERHAQEKLFF.